Sequencing of this T cell receptor (beta chain) was carried out in a study of cytomegalovirus exposure and HLA in healthy donors. Regarding the study as a whole: In most subjects, TCR beta sequences reportedly gave accurate predictions of HLA-A and HLA-B alleles. A link between a missense DCLRE1C variant and TCR beta V- and J-gene trimming emerged from a later analysis.

60 Vbeta and 13 Jbeta primers were used in PCR. Using immunoSEQ multiplex PCR, the repertoire was profiled, and TCRdb retains in-frame clones only, with some absent. The sample consists of about 26,000 clones, around 64% of them appearing once. This clone appeared once. The antigen remains unidentified. V dropped 4 bases and J dropped 7; count of bases not matched to a gene: 4. Germline V gene sequence: CDR1 SNHLY, CDR2 FYNNEI. The CDR3 loop spans 13 amino acids. Sequenced: PBMCs. V usage is TRBV2 and J usage is TRBJ2-1, with TRBD2 identical over 7 bases. This TCR derives from a woman aged 50 to 60 in good health and CMV-seronegative. The CDR3 loop is CASSAFSGNEQFF. DNA of the CDR3: TGTGCCAGCAGTGCATTTAGCGGGAATGAGCAGTTCTTC.